This TCR beta chain was retrieved from a study of technical replicates of blood from a handful of donors. The table came from immunoSEQ multiplex PCR; TCRdb's copy has only in-frame clones and leaves some out. Here the sample spans over 55,000 clones, around 90% being singletons. V was clipped by 6 bases and J by 7 bases; unmatched bases: 9. The CDR3 length is 15 residues. CDR1 SNHLY and CDR2 FYNNEI come from the germline V gene. The sample was PBMCs. The gene calls are TRBV2 and TRBJ2-1, with TRBD2 matching 10 bases. The sequence derives from a human donor in good health. Some clones in this sample may be carry-over from other donors' samples. The CDR3 sequence: CASRKLAGSLNEQFF. The CDR3 bases are TGTGCCAGCAGGAAACTAGCGGGATCTTTAAATGAGCAGTTCTTC.